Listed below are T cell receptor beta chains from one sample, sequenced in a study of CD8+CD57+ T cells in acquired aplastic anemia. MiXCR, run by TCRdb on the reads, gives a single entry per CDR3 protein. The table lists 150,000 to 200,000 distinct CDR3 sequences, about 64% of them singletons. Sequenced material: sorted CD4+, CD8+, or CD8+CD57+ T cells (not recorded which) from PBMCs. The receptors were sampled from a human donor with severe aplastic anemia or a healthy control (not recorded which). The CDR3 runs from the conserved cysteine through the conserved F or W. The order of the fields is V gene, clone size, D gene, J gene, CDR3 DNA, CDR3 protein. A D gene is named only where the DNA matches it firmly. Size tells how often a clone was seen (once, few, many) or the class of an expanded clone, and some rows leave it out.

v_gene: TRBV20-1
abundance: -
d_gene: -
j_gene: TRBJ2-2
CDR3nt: TGCAGTGCTAGATCGGACTCGAACACCGGGGAGCTGTTTTTT
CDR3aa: CSARSDSNTGELFF

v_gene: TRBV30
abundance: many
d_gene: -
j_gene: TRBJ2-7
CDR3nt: TGTGCCTGGAGTAACAGGGTGTCCTACGAGCAGTACTTC
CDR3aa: CAWSNRVSYEQYF

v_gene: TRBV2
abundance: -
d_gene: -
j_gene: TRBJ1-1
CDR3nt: TGTGCCAGCAGTGTCGGAGCAGGGCCAGGGATGAACACTGAAGCTTTCTTT
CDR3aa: CASSVGAGPGMNTEAFF

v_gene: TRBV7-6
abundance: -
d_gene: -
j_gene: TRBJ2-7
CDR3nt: TGTGCCAGCAGCACCTACAGGTCCCACGAGCAGTACTTC
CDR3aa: CASSTYRSHEQYF

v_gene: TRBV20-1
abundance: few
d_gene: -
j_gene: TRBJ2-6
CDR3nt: TGCAGTGCTAGAAGAAGTGGGGCCAACGTCCTGACTTTC
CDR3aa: CSARRSGANVLTF

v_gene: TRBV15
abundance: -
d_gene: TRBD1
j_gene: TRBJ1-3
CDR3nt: TGTGCCACCAGCAGAGACCAGGGGGCTGACAACATATATTTT
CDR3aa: CATSRDQGADNIYF

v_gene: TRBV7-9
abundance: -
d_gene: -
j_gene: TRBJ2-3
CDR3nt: TGTGCCAGCAGCTTAGAAGGGTATGGCACAGATACGCAGTATTTT
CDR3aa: CASSLEGYGTDTQYF

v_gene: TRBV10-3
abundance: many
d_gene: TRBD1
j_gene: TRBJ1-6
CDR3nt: TGTGCCATCAGTGAACCCGGGACAGGCAATTCACCCCTCCACTTT
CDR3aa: CAISEPGTGNSPLHF

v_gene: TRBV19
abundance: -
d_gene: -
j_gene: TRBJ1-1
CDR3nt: TGTGCCAGTAGTCTACGGGGGGACACTGAAGCTTTCTTT
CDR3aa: CASSLRGDTEAFF

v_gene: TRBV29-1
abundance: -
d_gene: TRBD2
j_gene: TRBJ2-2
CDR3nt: TGCAGCGTTGATTGGCGGGGGACCGGGGAGCTGTTTTTT
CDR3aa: CSVDWRGTGELFF

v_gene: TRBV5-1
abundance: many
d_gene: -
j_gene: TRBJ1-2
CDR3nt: TGCGCCAGCAGCTTGGAGCACTTTGCGGGCTATGGCTACACCTTC
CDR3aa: CASSLEHFAGYGYTF

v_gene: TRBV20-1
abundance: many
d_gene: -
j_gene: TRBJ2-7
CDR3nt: TGCAGTGCTAGTAAGGCAGACTATTCCTACGAGCAGTACTTC
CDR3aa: CSASKADYSYEQYF

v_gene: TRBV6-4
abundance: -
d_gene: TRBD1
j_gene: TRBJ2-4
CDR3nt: TGTGCCAGCAGCTCCCCGGGACAGGGGCGAAACATTCAGTACTTC
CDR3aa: CASSSPGQGRNIQYF

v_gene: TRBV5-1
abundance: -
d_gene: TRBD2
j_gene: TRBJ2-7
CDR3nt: TGCGCCAGCAGCTTGGAAGTAGCGGGGGATTTCAGAGACGAGCAGTACTTC
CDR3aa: CASSLEVAGDFRDEQYF

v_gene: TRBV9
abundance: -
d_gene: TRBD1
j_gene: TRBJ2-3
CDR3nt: TGTGCCAGCAGCGGATGGACAGGGCTTAGCACAGATACGCAGTATTTT
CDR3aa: CASSGWTGLSTDTQYF

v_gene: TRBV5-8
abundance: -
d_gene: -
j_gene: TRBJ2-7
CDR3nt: TGTGCCAGCGGGCGCTATCTAGTAAGTGGGTACGAGCAGTACTTC
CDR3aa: CASGRYLVSGYEQYF

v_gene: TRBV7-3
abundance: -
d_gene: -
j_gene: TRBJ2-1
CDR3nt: TGTGCCAGCAGCTTAACGCACAGAGACAATGAGCAGTTCTTC
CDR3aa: CASSLTHRDNEQFF

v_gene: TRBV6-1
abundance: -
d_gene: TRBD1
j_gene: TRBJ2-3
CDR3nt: TGTGCCAGCAGCTTAGGGGGGACAGGGGCAGATACGCAGTATTTT
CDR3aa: CASSLGGTGADTQYF

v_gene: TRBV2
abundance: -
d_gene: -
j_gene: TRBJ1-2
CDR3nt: TGTGCCAGCAGTGAACGGGGCCAGGGTGGCTATGGCTACACCTTC
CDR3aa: CASSERGQGGYGYTF

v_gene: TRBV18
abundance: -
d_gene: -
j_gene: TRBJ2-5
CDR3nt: TGTGCCAGCTCACCGTCCCGGGGAGAGACCCAGTACTTC
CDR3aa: CASSPSRGETQYF